The 5 T cell receptor beta chains below all came from one sample that was sequenced in a study of T-cell memory formation after mild COVID-19. A single record per CDR3 protein comes from TCRdb applying MiXCR to the 5' RACE reads. The repertoire consists of around 450,000 distinct CDR3 sequences, with less than 25% occurring once and the leading ten covering roughly 8.9%. The specimen sequenced was PBMCs or a T cell subset sorted from them (not recorded which). The source is an adult woman who had mild COVID-19 (a few samples of this study predate the infection). Cell type and time point are not known.

This clonotype was detected a few times. CDR3 region: CASSPGGTVRHTQYF. As DNA, the CDR3 is TGTGCCAGCAGCCCCGGCGGGACGGTCCGCCATACGCAGTATTTT. This chain connects TRBV7-2 to TRBJ2-3; D possibly corresponds to TRBD2 (6 bases). The CDR3 length is 15 residues. Germline V gene sequence: CDR1 SGHTA, CDR2 FQGNSA. V was clipped by 5 bases and J by 7 bases, with 19 bases between them.

This clonotype was seen a few times. The genes are TRBV5-1 and TRBJ1-1; D might be TRBD1 (5 bases). V lost 5 bases, J lost 8 bases, and 13 bases lay in between. Looked up from germline, CDR1 is SGHRS and CDR2 is YFSETQ. The CDR3 consists of 12 residues. The CDR3 nucleotides read TGCGCCAGCAGGTATACAGGAGAGGAAGCTTTCTTT. This sequence encodes CASRYTGEEAFF.

This clonotype was observed at least ten times. This chain connects TRBV7-9 to TRBJ1-3; 7 bases align to TRBD1. Germline assignment: CDR1 SEHNR and CDR2 FQNEAQ (reference sequence). J lost 0 bases, V lost 4 bases, and 0 bases had no gene match. This CDR3 contains 14 residues. The CDR3 protein is CASSWDSSGNTIYF. The DNA of the CDR3 is TGTGCCAGCAGCTGGGACAGCTCTGGAAACACCATATATTTT.

This clonotype was recorded a few times. The chain links TRBV7-2 to TRBJ2-2; D tentatively fits TRBD1 or TRBD2 (5 bases each). The germline V gene has CDR1 SGHTA and CDR2 FQGNSA. Trimming took off 9 bases at V and 4 bases at J, with 15 bases between the two ends. The CDR3 totals 14 residues. The CDR3 sequence: CASTRGRSTGELFF. The CDR3 DNA reads as TGTGCCAGTACCCGGGGCCGTTCCACCGGGGAGCTGTTTTTT.

J is TRBJ1-6 and V is TRBV7-2, with D possibly TRBD1 on 5 matching bases. The CDR3 sequence is 15 residues long. V was shortened by 4 bases and J by 9 bases, with 16 bases between the two germline ends. CDR1 is SGHTA and CDR2 is FQGNSA in the germline V gene. CDR3 protein: CASSWTSVSGSPLHF. CDR3 sequence (DNA): TGTGCCAGCAGCTGGACATCAGTAAGCGGTTCACCCCTCCACTTT.